This T cell receptor beta chain was recovered during a study of cytomegalovirus exposure and HLA in healthy donors (dated by TCRdb to the late 2010s). About the investigation overall: An earlier analysis of under 600 of the donors reported 250 to 300 Gb of sequence data and 117 million unique TCR beta sequences from some 180 million T cells. An early release that covered fewer than 800 HLA-typed donors contained 250 to 350 gigabases of sequencing data and about 84 million unique TCR sequences. The genetic ancestry cluster associated with self-reported Caucasian donors included roughly four fifths of the roughly 400 genotyped donors. The study was designed to test whether signatures of past pathogen exposure could be identified by cataloging public T cell receptors. The study used immunosequencing to profile the T cell repertoires of 670 or so subjects and linked those repertoires to cytomegalovirus serostatus. In addition to the first cohort of around 670 subjects, a separate validation cohort of 120 different subjects was used. The study combined high-throughput TCR immunosequencing, statistical association of individual TCRs with disease status, and machine learning to predict cytomegalovirus infection status. A later analysis re-examined previously published TCR beta repertoires from 610 or so donors and added high-resolution HLA genotyping to investigate patterns of TCR occurrence. The later analysis used no new phenotypic data to find candidate immune exposures, relying instead on TCR beta sequences and their occurrence across donors. An earlier analysis of around 640 of the donors used high-throughput TCR beta sequencing to judge whether each TCR beta V gene segment behaved as functional or pseudogenic. Donor age, sex, ethnicity and CMV serostatus were compiled together with the repertoire data. A later genetic analysis took genome-wide SNP genotypes for about 55% of the 666 donors and used that subset as a discovery cohort. All discovery cohort repertoires had been generated using a single sequencing platform. HLA typing covered class I and class II loci at four-digit resolution. Typing coverage differed by locus: A, B, C, DRB1 and DQB1 were typed in roughly 620-630 donors, DQA1 in about 550, DPA1 in 600 to 610, and DPB1 in roughly 470. Several DR-DQ haplotypes were treated as single units for association and clustering because of strong linkage in the cohort. Across approximately 400 genotyped donors of the cohort, an average of about 240,000 unique TCR beta nucleotide sequences per donor were sequenced, and 15% to 20% of those sequences were non-productive.

The research as a whole found: A cluster of highly shared sequence variants was judged likely to represent a technical artifact of the sequencing pipeline. Linkage disequilibrium might explain the correlated functional status among segregating V segments, but an unknown experimental factor could not be excluded. The study gave a list of about 170 TCR beta chains associated with cytomegalovirus. A later analysis found that HLA-associated TCR beta chains were more clonally expanded and had lower generation probabilities than equally common non-associated chains. Because counts were too low, 15 to 20 rarely observed V segments, including chromosome 9 orphons, were left out of the earlier analysis of 587 of the donors. A later analysis reported that several top co-occurrence clusters appeared linked to parvovirus B19, influenza, CMV and Epstein-Barr virus. In an earlier analysis of fewer than 750 of the donors, most TCR beta V segments were observed in productive rearrangements about 87% or about 30% of the time, broadly matching IMGT annotations. Presence/absence analyses assumed roughly uniform sequencing depth across donors, an assumption that may not hold. For the cohort, immune exposure information was limited to CMV serostatus. In vitro tests confirmed that a few of the cytomegalovirus-associated TCR beta chains recognize cytomegalovirus antigens. The authors suggested that the approach could potentially be extended to other disease states and immunological phenotypes. Because some donors lacked HLA typing at each locus, the association tests relied only on the typed subset. A further reported finding was that TCR beta sequences accurately predicted the HLA-A and HLA-B alleles for most subjects in the first cohort. The classifier was reported to diagnose cytomegalovirus status with high specificity and sensitivity in both the original cohort and the validation cohort. In a later genetic analysis, a missense DCLRE1C variant was associated with V-gene and J-gene trimming of TCR beta chains, and the association was replicated in an independent cohort. In a later genetic analysis, fewer N-insertions in productive TCRs were reported among donors in an Asian-associated ancestry cluster than the roughly 640-donor mean. The cohort was sequenced for TCR beta chains only, and without alpha or paired-chain data the features that could be detected were limited. Assigning TCR associations to individual alleles was difficult when HLA alleles, especially DR and DQ, strongly co-occurred. In a later analysis, most CMV-associated TCR beta chains were found to appear HLA-restricted, with HLA associations seemingly driven largely by CMV exposure. Across donors, most TCR sequences were observed very rarely, whereas some public TCRs were present in many individuals. A later analysis associated about 17,000 TCR beta sequences with specific HLA alleles at a false discovery rate of 0.05. According to a later analysis, TCR association rates differed among HLA loci, with DRB1 alleles showing the most associated TCRs and HLA-C alleles showing the fewest.

As to this clone: It has no known antigen specificity. No qualities accompany the bases; no much larger clone lies one base away.

The cohort consisted of 600 to 700 healthy bone marrow donors. All cohort members were sampled while nominally healthy, although unrecorded immune exposures were likely present. The donor tested CMV seronegative, placing the donor among the 350 or so seronegative members of the cohort. Each donor provided a peripheral blood sample, and peripheral blood mononuclear cells were used for TCR beta sequencing. Genomic DNA extraction from the blood cell samples was performed with the Qiagen DNeasy Blood Extraction Kit. Library prep was done by the immunoSEQ multiplex PCR assay. A mixture of 60 forward primers for TCR Vbeta segments and 13 reverse primers for TCR Jbeta segments was used in the multiplex PCR. The CDR3 region of rearranged TCR beta genes was amplified from genomic DNA by a multiplex PCR assay. On the Illumina HiSeq System, the amplified TCR beta libraries were sequenced as 87-base-pair reads. Under the source paper's analysis protocol: In a later analysis, 70 million to 95 million unique TCR beta chains were counted across the 500 to 850 repertoires, and roughly 10 million of these chains were shared by at least two donors. A nearest-neighbor algorithm error-corrected the raw reads and collapsed the reads into unique sequences, merging closely related sequences to remove PCR and sequencing errors. CDR3 sequences were aligned to IMGT reference sequences to assign V, D and J gene segments. Each retained sequence needed at least a six-nucleotide match to both a V gene segment and a J gene segment. A rearrangement was called productive if the CDR3 had no stop codons and remained in frame with V and J, and every other rearrangement was called non-productive. Following IMGT convention, CDR3 was defined as the stretch from the second conserved V-encoded cysteine to the conserved J-encoded phenylalanine. The earlier analysis of about 610 of the donors excluded sequences that lacked an unambiguous match to a single V gene segment. An earlier analysis of 587 of the donors called V segments functional above 56.7% productive rearrangements and segregating when the between-donor standard deviation exceeded 5%. To diagnose cytomegalovirus status from the catalog of TCR beta chain sequences, a statistical classification framework was built. In a later analysis, V and J genes were assigned by comparing TCR nucleotide sequences against IMGT/GENE-DB human TR gene sequences. Using the TCRdist pipeline, a later analysis assigned CDR3 sequences along with most-parsimonious VDJ recombination scenarios. In a later analysis, each TCR beta chain was defined by its CDR3 amino acid sequence together with its V-gene family, and reads without a unique V-gene family were excluded. In a later analysis, 450 to 600 highly shared, low-generation-probability nucleotide sequences were removed to address suspected cross-contamination and a sequencing artifact. In a later analysis, a clonal expansion index for each public chain was calculated from normalized within-repertoire ranks of inferred template counts. In a later analysis, generation probabilities were computed with a VDJ recombination model fitted to out-of-frame rearrangements, and the resulting probabilities were checked against IGoR. A later analysis scored TCR-TCR, TCR-HLA and TCR-CMV co-occurrence with hypergeometric tests, applying a repertoire-size bias correction to TCR pairs. In a later analysis, false discovery rates were estimated by permuting HLA or CMV assignments 20 times. A later analysis grouped co-occurring TCRs with DBSCAN, adding TCRdist sequence similarity when clustering within HLA-allele-positive subsets. For co-occurrence clustering, repertoires with fewer than 30,000 or more than 120,000 public chains were excluded, along with several repertoires with anomalous nucleotide sharing. TCRdb mirrors the immuneACCESS table, restricted to in-frame sequences. Some clones are absent from its copies; in checked studies, under half trace to an unresolved V gene, and the reason for the others is unknown. V and J calls and clone size are as listed in that table; D and trimming were resolved from the DNA. This sample comprises more than 85,000 clones, 65% to 90% of them detected only once. The ten largest clones represent roughly 2% of the sample.

This clonotype was obtained from a young woman in good health and CMV-seronegative. Sequencing was performed on PBMCs.

Here is the DNA: TGTGCCAGCAGGGAACCGGGACAGGGAGGCGAGCAGTACTTC. It specifies CASREPGQGGEQYF. Recombination connected TRBV6-5 to TRBJ2-7; 9 junctional bases match TRBD1. Taken from cysteine to phenylalanine, the CDR3 has 14 residues. CDR3 DNA is the only sequence kept; it has 42 bases, read in frame from the first base. The germline V and J ends show losses of 6 bases and 6 bases respectively, and no gene match explains 9 bases of the junction. Reading the germline V gene gives CDR1 MNHEY and CDR2 SVGAGI.